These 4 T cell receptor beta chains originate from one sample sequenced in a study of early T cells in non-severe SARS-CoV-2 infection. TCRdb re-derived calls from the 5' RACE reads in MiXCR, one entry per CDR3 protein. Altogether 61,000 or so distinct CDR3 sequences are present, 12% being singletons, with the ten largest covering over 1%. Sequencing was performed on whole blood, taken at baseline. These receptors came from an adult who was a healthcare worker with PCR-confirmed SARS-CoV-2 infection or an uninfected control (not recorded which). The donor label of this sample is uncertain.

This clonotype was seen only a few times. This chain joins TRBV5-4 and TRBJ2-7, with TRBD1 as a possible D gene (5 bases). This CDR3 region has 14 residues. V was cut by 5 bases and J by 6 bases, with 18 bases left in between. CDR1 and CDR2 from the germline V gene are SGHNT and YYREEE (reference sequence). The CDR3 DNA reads TGTGCCAGCAGTCCCGGTCAGGGAATCCCCGAGCAGTACGTC. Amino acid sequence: CASSPGQGIPEQYV.

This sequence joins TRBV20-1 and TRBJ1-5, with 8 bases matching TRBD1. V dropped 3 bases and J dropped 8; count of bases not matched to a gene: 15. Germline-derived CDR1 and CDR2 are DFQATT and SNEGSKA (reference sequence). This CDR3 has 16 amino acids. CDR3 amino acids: CSARSADRAGMEPQHF. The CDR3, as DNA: TGCAGTGCTAGGTCTGCGGACAGGGCCGGTATGGAGCCCCAGCATTTT.

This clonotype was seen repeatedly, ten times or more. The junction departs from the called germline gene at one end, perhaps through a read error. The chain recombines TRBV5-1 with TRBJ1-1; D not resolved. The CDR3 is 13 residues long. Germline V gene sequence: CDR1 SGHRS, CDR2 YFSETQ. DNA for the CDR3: TGTGCCAGCAGCTTATTGGGGAACACTGAAGCTTTCTTT. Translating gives CASSLLGNTEAFF.

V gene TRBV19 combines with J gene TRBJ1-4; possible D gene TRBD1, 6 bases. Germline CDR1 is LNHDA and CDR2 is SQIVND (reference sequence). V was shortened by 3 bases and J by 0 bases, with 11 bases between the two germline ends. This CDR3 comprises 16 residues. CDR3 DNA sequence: TGTGCCAGTAGTATGCCCGGACAGCCAACTAATGAAAAACTGTTTTTT. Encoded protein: CASSMPGQPTNEKLFF.